The 5 T cell receptor beta chains given below trace back to one sample, sequenced in a study of naive and memory T cell subsets. For blood and skin samples, reverse transcription used TCR alpha and beta constant primers. One entry per CDR3 protein, called by TCRdb with MiXCR from the 5' RACE reads. This table holds tens of thousands of distinct CDR3 sequences, around 21% found once. RNA was extracted from 2.5 to 3 ml of whole blood of healthy adults. These receptor sequences come from a female donor in good health.

This clonotype is judged medium-sized. The V and J genes are TRBV6-1 and TRBJ1-1; D is unclear. CDR1 is MNHNS and CDR2 is SASEGT in the germline V gene. V was cut by 4 bases and J by 8 bases, with 8 bases left in between. The CDR3 spans 11 residues. CDR3 in amino acids: CASSVTREAFF. CDR3 nucleotides: TGTGCCAGCAGTGTTACACGGGAAGCTTTCTTT.

The genes are TRBV6-5 and TRBJ2-7; 8 nucleotides agree with TRBD2. The CDR3 consists of 13 residues. CDR1 is MNHEY, CDR2 SVGAGI, per germline. Trimming removed 2 bases from V and 12 bases from J; junction bases left unmatched: 9. CDR3 residues: CASSYAGGGIVYF. CDR3 DNA: TGTGCCAGCAGTTACGCCGGGGGGGGCATCGTGTACTTC.

There are a few counts of this clonotype. V and J are TRBV29-1 and TRBJ1-1; no reliable D call. The length of the CDR3 is 13 residues. Germline CDR1 is SQVTM and CDR2 is ANQGSEA. With 6 bases removed from V and 0 bases from J, the gap between germline ends came to 11 bases. CDR3 nucleotide sequence: TGCAGCGTGGCCAGGAGGGTGAACACTGAAGCTTTCTTT. It specifies CSVARRVNTEAFF.

This clonotype was seen ten or more times. V is TRBV20-1 and J is TRBJ2-1; 9 bases map to TRBD2. The germline V gene has CDR1 DFQATT and CDR2 SNEGSKA (reference sequence). The CDR3 totals 16 residues. V lost 1 base, J lost 6 bases, and 10 bases stayed unmatched. CDR3 loop: CSARGLAGGLGNEQFF. CDR3 sequence (DNA): TGCAGTGCTAGAGGGCTGGCGGGGGGGCTAGGCAATGAGCAGTTCTTC.

In its sample, this clonotype was seen many times. V gene TRBV6-5 combines with J gene TRBJ1-5; D not certain. The V gene lost 2 bases and the J gene lost 7 bases, with 9 bases spanning the gap. From germline, CDR1 is MNHEY and CDR2 SVGAGI. This CDR3 region has 13 residues. The CDR3 DNA follows: TGTGCCAGCAGTTACGGGAGGGCACAGCCCCAGCATTTT. Translated: CASSYGRAQPQHF.